The 16 T cell receptor beta chains in this list originate from one sample, sequenced in a study of control samples from healthy donors and cancer patients. Using immunoSEQ multiplex PCR, the repertoire was profiled, and TCRdb retains in-frame clones only, with some absent. Counted here are about 160,000 clones, roughly 94% occurring once; the ten biggest clones make up 8.5%. Source material: blood. All receptors come from a woman in her forties in good health.

This chain uses TRBV5-1 with TRBJ1-4, with 11 bases fitting TRBD1. CDR3 length equals 17 residues. Germline V gene lookup returns CDR1 SGHRS and CDR2 YFSETQ. J lost 7 bases, V lost 0 bases, and 8 bases had no gene match. The CDR3 reads CASSLGDRGIGGEKLFF. The CDR3 DNA follows: TGCGCCAGCAGCTTGGGGGACAGGGGGATAGGAGGTGAAAAACTGTTTTTT.

In DNA, the CDR3 is TGTGCCAGCACCGAAAGGGGCGTAGATTCACCCCTCCACTTT. Translation gives CASTERGVDSPLHF. The chain couples TRBV6-6 to TRBJ1-6; D is perhaps TRBD1 (5 bases). V lost 7 bases and J lost 8, with 15 bases in between. Germline assignment: CDR1 MNHNY and CDR2 SVGAGI (reference sequence). This CDR3 spans 14 amino acids.

This sequence joins TRBV5-1 and TRBJ1-1; D call uncertain. The CDR3 runs to 15 residues. CDR1 is SGHRS, CDR2 YFSETQ, per germline. V was clipped by 4 bases and J by 4 bases, with 17 bases between them. CDR3 nucleotide sequence: TGCGCCAGCAGCCACTGGAGGGCTTCGGGCACTGAAGCTTTCTTT. It yields the protein CASSHWRASGTEAFF.

The gene calls are TRBV12-3 or TRBV12-4 and TRBJ1-1; tentatively, D is TRBD1 (5 bases). This CDR3 is built from 12 residues. The V and J ends lost 6 bases and 8 bases respectively, with 13 bases between them. CDR3 in amino acids: CASRGGYPEAFF. CDR3 DNA sequence: TGTGCCAGCAGGGGGGGTTATCCCGAAGCTTTCTTT.

The CDR3 loop is CASSYRRDTEAFF. DNA for the CDR3: TGTGCCAGCAGTTACCGGAGGGACACTGAAGCTTTCTTT. The chain uses TRBV27 and TRBJ1-1; D remains unclear. V was cut by 4 bases and J by 3 bases, with 9 bases left in between. The CDR3 extends over 13 amino acids. Germline CDR1 MNHEY, CDR2 SMNVEV (reference sequence).

This clone has more than one count but fewer than ten. This chain uses TRBV7-9 with TRBJ2-5; TRBD2 might be the D (5 bases). Germline CDR1 and CDR2: SEHNR and FQNEAQ (reference sequence). Trimming took 2 bases from V and 2 from J, leaving 12 bases between them. This CDR3 contains 15 residues. The CDR3 bases are TGTGCCAGCAGCTTAAGAGGGAGCGTACAAGAGACCCAGTACTTC. Its translation: CASSLRGSVQETQYF.

This chain connects TRBV18 to TRBJ1-2; no definite D call. With 2 bases removed from V and 1 base from J, the gap between germline ends came to 17 bases. CDR1 and CDR2 (germline): KGHSH, LQKENI. CDR3 length: 17 amino acids. DNA for the CDR3: TGTGCCAGCTCACCAATCGGAGGACGAAGAGATAACTATGGCTACACCTTC. As protein: CASSPIGGRRDNYGYTF. The full variable domain, completed using reference TRBV18 and TRBJ1-2, is NAGVMQNPRHLVRRRGQEARLRCSPMKGHSHVYWYRQLPEEGLKFMVYLQKENIIDESGMPKERFSAEFPKEGPSILRIQQVVRGDSAAYFCASSPIGGRRDNYGYTFGSGTRLTVV.

This rearrangement joins TRBV9 to TRBJ2-2; a weak D match, TRBD1 (5 bases). Germline V gene data show CDR1 as SGDLS and CDR2 as YYNGEE. V lost 3 bases to trimming and J lost 7 bases, with 13 bases between them. The CDR3 extends over 14 amino acids. The CDR3 is CASSARQSIGELFF. CDR3 coding DNA: TGTGCCAGCAGCGCTAGACAGTCGATCGGGGAGCTGTTTTTT.

The chain combines TRBV18 with TRBJ2-7, with D possibly matching TRBD2 (7 bases). The germline gives CDR1 KGHSH, CDR2 LQKENI. The CDR3 is 13 amino acids. Trimming left V 3 bases short and J 6 bases short, with 12 bases between. For the CDR3, the DNA is TGTGCCAGCTCACCGGGGGGGGGCGCCGAGCAGTACTTC. The encoded protein is CASSPGGGAEQYF.

The sample holds one count of this clone. The chain uses TRBV12-3 or TRBV12-4 and TRBJ2-3; TRBD2 matches 7 bases. The J segment lost 8 bases and the V segment lost 6 bases, leaving 8 bases of the junction unmatched. This CDR3 has 13 residues. CDR3 sequence: CASSPQRDGTQYF. The CDR3 coding sequence is TGTGCCAGCAGCCCGCAGCGGGATGGTACGCAGTATTTT.

The V and J genes are TRBV9 and TRBJ1-1; TRBD1 is a possible D gene (6 bases). V lost 5 bases and J lost 4, with 15 bases in between. Germline lookup yields CDR1 SGDLS and CDR2 YYNGEE. The CDR3 spans 14 residues. In nucleotides, the CDR3 is TGTGCCAGCAGAGACGGACAGTCCGGCACTGAAGCTTTCTTT. Protein product: CASRDGQSGTEAFF.

The V and J genes are TRBV3-1 (or the pseudogene TRBV3-2) and TRBJ2-1; D is ambiguous. This CDR3 is 15 amino acids long. Germline CDR1 reads LGHDT; CDR2 reads YNNKEL (reference sequence). Trimming took off 1 base at V and 7 bases at J, with 14 bases between the two ends. CDR3 DNA: TGTGCCAGCAGCCAAGTGGCTAGTAATCGGAATGAGCAGTTCTTC. Translated, it gives CASSQVASNRNEQFF.

In this sample, this clone turned up a few times. In DNA form, the CDR3 reads TGCGCCAGCAGCCAAGATTCCGGGAACACCGGGGAGCTGTTTTTT. Amino acid sequence: CASSQDSGNTGELFF. The chain recombines TRBV4-3 with TRBJ2-2; no clear D gene. V was pared by 0 bases and J by 1 base, with 6 bases between. CDR1 and CDR2 from the germline V gene are LGHNA and YSLEER. This CDR3 is built from 15 residues.

The chain employs TRBV29-1 and TRBJ1-4, with 7 bases fitting TRBD1. The germline CDR1 and CDR2 sequences are SQVTM and ANQGSEA. Trimming took 3 bases from V and 4 from J; bases not matched to a gene: 8. This CDR3 comprises 15 residues. CDR3: CSVDSGGQNNEKLFF. The CDR3 DNA is TGCAGCGTTGATAGTGGGGGACAGAATAATGAAAAACTGTTTTTT. The full variable domain, in which reference TRBV29-1 and TRBJ1-4 provide the parts outside the CDR3, is SAVISQKPSRDICQRGTSLTIQCQVDSQVTMMFWYRQQPGQSLTLIATANQGSEATYESGFVIDKFPISRPNLTFSTLTVSNMSPEDSSIYLCSVDSGGQNNEKLFFGSGTQLSVL.

The chain combines TRBV2 with TRBJ2-6; D is undetermined. Trimming pared 2 bases from V and 1 base from J, leaving 9 bases between. The CDR3 runs 16 residues. Germline loops: CDR1 SNHLY, CDR2 FYNNEI. This CDR3 is CASSENRASGANVLTF. In nucleotides, the CDR3 is TGTGCCAGCAGTGAAAACAGAGCATCTGGGGCCAACGTCCTGACTTTC.

This chain uses TRBV10-3 with TRBJ2-1, with TRBD1 identical over 7 bases. Germline values: CDR1 ENHRY, CDR2 SYGVKD. This CDR3 has 13 residues. The V gene end was trimmed by 6 bases and the J gene end by 5 bases; junction bases not matched to a gene: 4. Written as DNA, the CDR3 is TGTGCCATCAGCCGGGACAGCGACAATGAGCAGTTCTTC. It codes for CAISRDSDNEQFF.